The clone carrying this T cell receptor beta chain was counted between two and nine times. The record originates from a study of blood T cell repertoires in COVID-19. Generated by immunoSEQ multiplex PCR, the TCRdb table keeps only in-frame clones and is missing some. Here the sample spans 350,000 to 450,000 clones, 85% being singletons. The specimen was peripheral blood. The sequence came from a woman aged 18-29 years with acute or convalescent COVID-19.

The CDR3 reads CASKGDRAGKPQHF. The CDR3 region has the DNA TGTGCCAGCAAGGGCGACAGGGCGGGAAAGCCCCAGCATTTT. The V call is TRBV2, the J call TRBJ1-5, with TRBD1 matching 7 bases. V lost 7 bases to trimming and J lost 8 bases; unmatched junction nucleotides: 11. This CDR3 contains 14 residues. Germline CDR1 and CDR2: SNHLY and FYNNEI. The full variable domain, its missing parts supplied by reference TRBV2 and TRBJ1-5, is EPEVTQTPSHQVTQMGQEVILRCVPISNHLYFYWYRQILGQKVEFLVSFYNNEISEKSEIFDDQFSVERPDGSNFTLKIRSTKLEDSAMYFCASKGDRAGKPQHFGDGTRLSIL.